The TCR beta chain under discussion was sequenced for a study of blood T cell repertoires in COVID-19. Study context: Researchers got acute and convalescent COVID-19 samples from the United States, Italy and Spain.

J was trimmed by 10 bases and V by 3 bases; bases with no gene match: 8. Germline lookup yields CDR1 PRHDT and CDR2 FYEKMQ (reference sequence). This CDR3 is built from 16 residues. TCRdb keeps only in-frame clones here, not all; method: immunoSEQ multiplex PCR. The sample lists 100,000 to 150,000 clones, about 80% occurring once. The sequencing input was peripheral blood. The clonotype comes from a woman between 50 and 59 years old with acute or convalescent COVID-19. V and J are TRBV13 and TRBJ1-6; 11 bases agree with TRBD1. The CDR3 bases are TGTGCCAGCAGCTTGATTACCGGGACAGGGGGATCACCCCTCCACTTT. Residues: CASSLITGTGGSPLHF.